The 18 T cell receptor beta chains below come from one sample, sequenced in a study of regulatory T cells in long-lasting Graves disease. Arm-PCR of CDR3 regions and iRepertoire HTBI primers were the basis on which TCR beta libraries were built. TCRdb re-called the multiplex PCR reads with MiXCR, one entry per CDR3 protein. Of 550,000 to 650,000 distinct CDR3 sequences in the sample, about 16% were seen once. Described time point: newly diagnosed GD, antithyroid drugs for less than 3 months. PBMC-derived RNA was used for the TCR library. These data also formed part of another study, on T cells in Graves' hyperthyroidism and ophthalmopathy.

The starting material was peripheral blood mononuclear cells (PBMCs), obtained at new diagnosis, from a patient treated with antithyroid drugs. The receptors stem from a man between 18 and 35 years old with Graves disease.

This clonotype has at least ten counts. The V gene is TRBV11-2, the J gene TRBJ2-7; a possible D gene is TRBD2 (6 bases). V lost 1 base and J 6 bases, leaving 10 bases between the germline ends. CDR1 SGHAT and CDR2 FQNNGV come from the germline V gene. The CDR3 is 13 amino acids. Here the CDR3 reads CASSLARGSEQYF. The CDR3 nucleotides are TGTGCCAGCAGCTTAGCGCGGGGCTCCGAGCAGTACTTC. The full variable domain, completed using reference TRBV11-2 and TRBJ2-7, is EAGVAQSPRYKIIEKRQSVAFWCNPISGHATLYWYQQILGQGPKLLIQFQNNGVVDDSQLPKDRFSAERLKGVDSTLKIQPAKLEDSAVYLCASSLARGSEQYFGPGTRLTVT.

This clonotype was observed at least ten times. The chain couples TRBV28 to TRBJ2-7; D gene unclear. Germline assignment: CDR1 MDHEN and CDR2 SYDVKM. Trimming stripped 1 base from V and 0 bases from J, with 7 bases between. This CDR3 has 14 residues. The CDR3 sequence is CASSLFGNSYEQYF. The CDR3 DNA is TGTGCCAGCAGTTTATTCGGCAACTCCTACGAGCAGTACTTC.

V gene TRBV20-1 combines with J gene TRBJ2-1; 9 nucleotides align to TRBD1. The J call may be incorrect, as the DNA end agrees better with TRBJ2-3. Germline V gives CDR1 DFQATT, CDR2 SNEGSKA (reference sequence). The CDR3 extends over 15 amino acids. The CDR3 loop reads CSAGGTGSGPGTQYF. The CDR3, as DNA: TGCAGTGCTGGGGGGACAGGGAGCGGGCCCGGTACGCAGTATTTT.

This clonotype was counted at least ten times. The chain links TRBV20-1 to TRBJ2-2, with TRBD2 matching 9 bases. V was clipped by 3 bases and J by 7 bases; unmatched bases: 9. Germline V gene data show CDR1 as DFQATT and CDR2 as SNEGSKA (reference sequence). The CDR3 consists of 15 residues. CDR3 protein: CSASPLAGFNGELFF. The CDR3 DNA follows: TGCAGTGCTAGCCCCCTAGCGGGATTCAACGGGGAGCTGTTTTTT.

This clonotype turned up a few times. The chain uses TRBV29-1 and TRBJ1-1, with TRBD1 as a possible D gene (6 bases). Trimming removed 5 bases from V and 4 bases from J, with 20 bases in between. The CDR3 contains 15 residues. The germline V gene has CDR1 SQVTM and CDR2 ANQGSEA. The CDR3 protein is CSVQGWDVDITEAFF. As DNA, the CDR3 is TGCAGCGTTCAGGGGTGGGACGTAGATATCACTGAAGCTTTCTTT. The full variable domain, with the rest looked up from reference TRBV29-1 and TRBJ1-1, is SAVISQKPSRDICQRGTSLTIQCQVDSQVTMMFWYRQQPGQSLTLIATANQGSEATYESGFVIDKFPISRPNLTFSTLTVSNMSPEDSSIYLCSVQGWDVDITEAFFGQGTRLTVV.

Turning to this clonotype: Lacking the conserved final phenylalanine or tryptophan, this CDR3 likely reflects a read error. This rearrangement joins TRBV7-9 to TRBJ1-5; perhaps TRBD1 as D (5 bases). Germline values: CDR1 SEHNR, CDR2 FQNEAQ (reference sequence). There are 17 residues in the CDR3. Trimming left V 6 bases short and J 2 bases short, with 20 bases between. Here the CDR3 DNA reads TGTGCCAGCAGTCCCACCGGGACCCGTGCGGGCAATCAGCCCCAGCATTCT. Its protein is CASSPTGTRAGNQPQHS.

The sample holds a few counts of this clonotype. CDR3 in DNA: TGTGCCAGCAGTGATACTTCAACCAGGGCAGCGCAGTACTTC. As protein: CASSDTSTRAAQYF. V and J are TRBV25-1 and TRBJ2-7, with D perhaps TRBD1 (5 bases). This CDR3 has 14 amino acids. The V gene's germline CDR1 is MGHDK and CDR2 SYGVNS. V lost 3 bases and J lost 9, with 18 bases in between.

Only a few counts were recorded for this clonotype. J is TRBJ2-4 and V is TRBV20-1; TRBD1 agrees at 8 bases. Germline loops: CDR1 DFQATT, CDR2 SNEGSKA (reference sequence). CDR3 size: 15 residues. The ends lost 1 base at V and 6 bases at J; junction bases unmatched: 8. The CDR3 DNA is TGCAGTGCTAGAGCAGAGACAGGGGCAAGAAACATTCAGTACTTC. This sequence encodes CSARAETGARNIQYF.

There are many counts of this clonotype. The chain links TRBV28 to TRBJ1-2, with a possible D match to TRBD1 (5 bases). The CDR3 length is 15 residues. V was trimmed by 5 bases and J by 0 bases, leaving 13 bases between them. Germline V gives CDR1 MDHEN, CDR2 SYDVKM. The CDR3 nucleotides are TGTGCCAGCAGTCTAACAGGCGTTACTAACTATGGCTACACCTTC. Amino acids: CASSLTGVTNYGYTF.

This chain joins TRBV7-9 and TRBJ2-1; 9 bases align to TRBD1. CDR1 is SEHNR, CDR2 FQNEAQ, per germline (reference sequence). This CDR3 has 15 amino acids. Germline trimming cut 2 bases from V and 3 bases from J; bases unmatched to any gene: 2. The CDR3 here is CASSLRTGVYNEQFF. CDR3 coding DNA: TGTGCCAGCAGCTTAAGGACAGGGGTCTACAATGAGCAGTTCTTC.

The V call is TRBV25-1, the J call TRBJ2-7; D may be TRBD2 (7 bases). V lost 1 base, J lost 2 bases, and 21 bases lay in between. The CDR3 loop spans 18 amino acids. Germline loops: CDR1 MGHDK, CDR2 SYGVNS. The CDR3 loop reads CASSESGGGGGNPYEQYF. The CDR3, as DNA: TGTGCCAGCAGTGAATCTGGCGGAGGGGGAGGGAACCCCTACGAGCAGTACTTC.

With respect to this clonotype: A much larger clone sits a single nucleotide away, making a read error possible. The V gene is TRBV6-2 or TRBV6-3, the J gene TRBJ1-5; TRBD1 might be the D (6 bases). The CDR3 covers 15 residues. Germline values: CDR1 MNHEY, CDR2 SVGEGT. The CDR3 DNA reads as TGTGCCAGCAGTCCCACCACAGGGTTACATCATCCCCAGCATTTT. Amino acid sequence: CASSPTTGLHHPQHF.

This clonotype has just a few counts. This chain links TRBV19 with TRBJ2-4; 12 positions agree with TRBD2. Per the germline V gene, CDR1 is LNHDA and CDR2 is SQIVND (reference sequence). CDR3 length: 16 residues. The V segment lost 6 bases and the J segment 1 base; nucleotides outside the gene matches: 4. CDR3 sequence reads: CASRLAGGMAKNIQYF. The DNA for the CDR3 is TGTGCCAGTAGGCTAGCGGGAGGGATGGCCAAAAACATTCAGTACTTC.

This clonotype was seen ten or more times. This chain connects TRBV7-8 to TRBJ2-1; 10 bases map to TRBD1. The germline V gene has CDR1 SGHVS and CDR2 FQNEAQ. V shed 5 bases and J 2 bases; nucleotides not matched to a gene: 6. This CDR3 is 16 amino acids long. CDR3: CASSVRQGAPYNEQFF. The CDR3 bases are TGTGCCAGCAGCGTAAGACAGGGGGCCCCCTACAATGAGCAGTTCTTC.

This clonotype was counted between two and nine times. The V call is TRBV5-6, the J call TRBJ2-5; tentative D call: TRBD1 (7 bases). Trimming shortened V by 0 bases and J by 0 bases, and 12 bases separated the two germline ends. This CDR3 has 16 residues. In germline, CDR1 is SGHDT, CDR2 YYEEEE. The CDR3 region is CASSLGPGGYQETQYF. For the CDR3, the DNA is TGTGCCAGCAGCTTGGGGCCAGGGGGGTACCAAGAGACCCAGTACTTC. The complete variable domain, with remaining parts taken from reference TRBV5-6 and TRBJ2-5, reads DAGVTQSPTHLIKTRGQQVTLRCSPKSGHDTVSWYQQALGQGPQFIFQYYEEEERQRGNFPDRFSGHQFPNYSSELNVNALLLGDSALYLCASSLGPGGYQETQYFGPGTRLLVL.

CDR3 region: CASSVDGGGNTIYF. The DNA of the CDR3 is TGTGCCAGCAGCGTAGACGGGGGTGGAAACACCATATATTTT. This chain connects TRBV9 to TRBJ1-3, with D perhaps TRBD1 (5 bases). CDR1 is SGDLS, CDR2 YYNGEE, per germline. With 0 bases removed from V and 3 bases from J, the gap between germline ends came to 7 bases. The CDR3 covers 14 residues.

This chain joins TRBV28 and TRBJ2-7; 9 nucleotides line up with TRBD1. Germline trimming cut 5 bases from V and 4 bases from J; bases unmatched to any gene: 12. CDR3 size: 16 residues. Germline V CDR1 and CDR2: MDHEN, SYDVKM. CDR3 in amino acids: CASSPGQGKSVYEQYF. The CDR3 DNA sequence: TGTGCCAGCAGTCCCGGACAGGGGAAATCGGTTTACGAGCAGTACTTC.

This clonotype was detected only a few times. V is TRBV5-5 and J is TRBJ2-7; D gene ambiguous. This CDR3 is built from 15 residues. Trimming took 0 bases from V and 7 from J, leaving 17 bases between them. Germline CDR1 SGHKS, CDR2 YYEKEE (reference sequence). CDR3 sequence: CASSLGAPSTSEQYF. The DNA of the CDR3 is TGTGCCAGCAGCTTGGGAGCTCCCTCTACGAGTGAGCAGTACTTC.